This is a list of T cell receptor beta chains from one sample in a study of blood T cell repertoires in COVID-19. Profiling relied on immunoSEQ multiplex PCR, and the TCRdb table lists in-frame clones only, not all of them. This table holds about 100,000 clones, about nine tenths found once. Sequenced material: peripheral blood. These receptors all come from a human donor with active COVID-19. The donor label of this sample is uncertain. The CDR3 runs from the conserved cysteine through the conserved F or W. D genes are given only for firm matches. Only part of the rows carry a size: once, few, many, or a class if the clone is expanded.

j_gene,abundance,d_gene,v_gene,CDR3nt,CDR3aa
TRBJ2-7,NA,NA,TRBV29-1,TGCAGCGTTGGGGCTAGCGAGTACGAGCAGTACTTC,CSVGASEYEQYF
TRBJ2-1,NA,NA,TRBV12-3/TRBV12-4,TGTGCCAGCAGGGACAGCTCCTACAATGAGCAGTTCTTC,CASRDSSYNEQFF
TRBJ2-7,NA,TRBD1,TRBV4-1,TGCGCCAGCAGCCAAGGGCCGGGACAGGGAAACTACGAGCAGTACTTC,CASSQGPGQGNYEQYF
TRBJ1-2,NA,NA,TRBV24-1,TGTGCCACCAGTGACCGCAGGGGAAGCAACTATGGCTACACCTTC,CATSDRRGSNYGYTF
TRBJ1-2,once,NA,TRBV7-8,TGTGCCAGCAGCTTACGCAGGGAATTCGTAGAAGGCTACACCTTC,CASSLRREFVEGYTF
TRBJ2-2,NA,TRBD2,TRBV7-2,TGTGCCAGCAGTTCAAGCGGGGACTGGTACACCGGGGAGCTGTTTTTT,CASSSSGDWYTGELFF
TRBJ1-5,NA,NA,TRBV4-2,TGTGCCAGCAGCCACCAGGGTCAAAATCAGCCCCAGCATTTT,CASSHQGQNQPQHF
TRBJ1-4,NA,TRBD1,TRBV27,TGTGCCAGCTGTCCCGCAGGTACAGGGGGGAATGAAAAACTGTTTTTT,CASCPAGTGGNEKLFF
TRBJ1-3,few,NA,TRBV5-1,TGCGCCAGCAGCTGGGAGAGGGCTGCTGGAAACACCATATATTTT,CASSWERAAGNTIYF
TRBJ2-5,NA,TRBD2,TRBV5-1,TGCGCCAGCAGCTGGGAGGGCCCGGGACTGAATCAAGAGACCCAGTACTTC,CASSWEGPGLNQETQYF
TRBJ2-2,NA,NA,TRBV4-2,TGTGCCAGCACCCTGGGGCCCACCGGGGAGCTGTTTTTT,CASTLGPTGELFF
TRBJ1-2,few,NA,TRBV5-8,TGTGCCAGCAGCTTGGCCTTGGGGGGGCCTTACTATGGCTACACCTTC,CASSLALGGPYYGYTF
TRBJ2-7,NA,NA,TRBV4-1,TGCGCCAGCAGCCAGCTCCCTCAGGACTACGAGCAGTACTTC,CASSQLPQDYEQYF
TRBJ2-2,NA,TRBD2,TRBV7-8,TGTGCCAGCAGCTTACAACTAGCGGGGAGCGGGGAGCTGTTTTTT,CASSLQLAGSGELFF
TRBJ1-1,NA,TRBD1,TRBV6-5,TGTGCCAGCAGTTACTCCCGGGACAGGTGGGAAGCTTTCTTT,CASSYSRDRWEAFF
TRBJ2-7,NA,NA,TRBV12-3/TRBV12-4,TGTGCCAGCAGTTCCGAAGGGGGAGAGCAGTACTTC,CASSSEGGEQYF
TRBJ2-3,NA,TRBD1,TRBV4-1,TGCGCCAGCAGCCAAGTGGGACAGGAGTTAGATACGCAGTATTTT,CASSQVGQELDTQYF
TRBJ1-5,NA,NA,TRBV21-1,TGTGCCAGCAGCAAAGGCTCGGCCTACCGGGGTTATAGCAATCAGCCCCAGCATTTT,CASSKGSAYRGYSNQPQHF
TRBJ2-2,NA,TRBD2,TRBV2,TGTGCCAGCAGTGACCCCGCGGGGGGGCCCAACACCGGGGAGCTGTTTTTT,CASSDPAGGPNTGELFF
TRBJ2-5,NA,NA,TRBV5-4,TGTGCCAGCAGCTTGGAGACGACAGGAGAGACCCAGTACTTC,CASSLETTGETQYF
TRBJ1-6,once,TRBD1,TRBV6-5,TGTGCCAGCAGATCAGACAGGGGCTCACCCCTCCACTTT,CASRSDRGSPLHF
TRBJ2-7,NA,TRBD1,TRBV28,TGTGCCAGCAGTTGGGACAGGGCGAACTACGAGCAGTACTTC,CASSWDRANYEQYF
TRBJ1-6,NA,NA,TRBV28,TGTGCCAGCAGTGGGGGCAGGGGTGGCAATTCACCCCTCCACTTT,CASSGGRGGNSPLHF
TRBJ1-4,NA,TRBD1,TRBV7-2,TGTGCCAGCAGCTTACCCCGGGACAGGGGGGAAAAACTGTTTTTT,CASSLPRDRGEKLFF
TRBJ1-1,NA,NA,TRBV21-1,TGTGCCAGCAGCCCGAGCGGGATCTGGAGCACTGAAGCTTTCTTT,CASSPSGIWSTEAFF
TRBJ2-1,NA,TRBD2,TRBV2,TGTGCCATCGAGCGGGGGGGCTTTGGAGGTGAGCAGTTCTTC,CAIERGGFGGEQFF
TRBJ1-2,NA,NA,TRBV11-2,TGTGCCAGCAGCCGAGGGGGGGACTATGGCTACACCTTC,CASSRGGDYGYTF
TRBJ2-7,NA,NA,TRBV7-3,TGTGCCAGCAGCTTAACGTCAGGCAGCTCCTACGAGCAGTACTTC,CASSLTSGSSYEQYF
TRBJ2-2,NA,NA,TRBV2,TGTGCCAGCAGTGAAACAGGAACGAGCGGGGAGCTGTTTTTT,CASSETGTSGELFF
TRBJ2-1,once,NA,TRBV6-2/TRBV6-3,TGTGCCAGCAGTTATTCCGGGGGGCAGTTCTTC,CASSYSGGQFF
TRBJ2-7,NA,NA,TRBV6-5,TGTGCCAGCAGGGGGCTACAGACGTGGGAGCAGTACTTC,CASRGLQTWEQYF
TRBJ2-7,NA,NA,TRBV5-4,TGTGCCAGCAGCTCGGTGGGCAGAAGAACCTACGAGCAGTACTTC,CASSSVGRRTYEQYF
TRBJ2-5,NA,TRBD2,TRBV5-1,TGCGCCAGCAAATCGGCGGGGGGCCTCCAAGAGACCCAGTACTTC,CASKSAGGLQETQYF
TRBJ1-5,NA,NA,TRBV18,TGTGCCAGCTCACCGCGTCAGCCCCAGCATTTT,CASSPRQPQHF
TRBJ2-2,NA,TRBD2,TRBV5-1,TGCGCCAGCAGCCCATCACCTAGCGGGGGCGGGGAGCTGTTTTTT,CASSPSPSGGGELFF
TRBJ2-7,NA,NA,TRBV5-1,TGCGCCAGCAGCTTCCGTCCAGGGGCTTACGAGCAGTACTTC,CASSFRPGAYEQYF
TRBJ2-7,NA,NA,TRBV12-3/TRBV12-4,TGTGCCAGCAGTTTCATGGGGGCGTACGAGCAGTACTTC,CASSFMGAYEQYF
TRBJ2-3,NA,NA,TRBV5-1,TGCGCCAGCGGCGAACTAGCTATGCGCGCAGATACGCAGTATTTT,CASGELAMRADTQYF
TRBJ1-2,NA,NA,TRBV27,TGTGCCAGCAGTTTATTTTCCAGCTATGGCTACACCTTC,CASSLFSSYGYTF
TRBJ2-1,NA,NA,TRBV7-9,TGTGCCAGCAGCGTTGGGGGGAATGAGCAGTTCTTC,CASSVGGNEQFF
TRBJ2-7,NA,TRBD2,TRBV7-2,TGTGCCAGCAGCTTAGTTGCGGGAGGAGGGTTCTACGAGCAGTACTTC,CASSLVAGGGFYEQYF
TRBJ2-1,NA,NA,TRBV7-9,TGTGCCAGCAGCTCCCAAGCGGGGAGCGCAGGGGTTGAGCAGTTCTTC,CASSSQAGSAGVEQFF
TRBJ1-6,NA,NA,TRBV11-2,TGTGCCAGCAGCGCCTCTTTACCAGGGAATTCACCCCTCCACTTT,CASSASLPGNSPLHF
TRBJ1-3,NA,TRBD1,TRBV5-4,TGTGCCAGCAGCCGGGACAGGGGTGGAAACACCATATATTTT,CASSRDRGGNTIYF
TRBJ2-1,NA,NA,TRBV28,TGTGCCAGCAGTCGCACCCGGTGGGGCGGGGCTAATGAGCAGTTCTTC,CASSRTRWGGANEQFF
TRBJ2-5,NA,NA,TRBV7-6,TGTGCCAGCAGCTTGGGGGGCCAAGAGACCCAGTACTTC,CASSLGGQETQYF
TRBJ2-3,NA,NA,TRBV6-4,TGTGCCAGCAGTGTTCAAGCGGGTAGCACAGATACGCAGTATTTT,CASSVQAGSTDTQYF
TRBJ1-1,once,NA,TRBV29-1,TGCAGCGTTAAGGGGTGGATGAACACTGAAGCTTTCTTT,CSVKGWMNTEAFF
TRBJ2-1,NA,TRBD2,TRBV5-1,TGCGCCAGCAGCGCGGGACTAGCGTCCAATGAGCAGTTCTTC,CASSAGLASNEQFF
TRBJ1-1,NA,TRBD1,TRBV12-3/TRBV12-4,TGTGCCAGCAGTACAGGGGACAGGGTAGCTTTCTTT,CASSTGDRVAFF
TRBJ2-1,NA,NA,TRBV6-2/TRBV6-3,TGTGCCAGCAGTTATTCAGGGCCCATCTACAATGAGCAGTTCTTC,CASSYSGPIYNEQFF
TRBJ1-5,NA,TRBD1,TRBV11-3,TGTGCCAGCAGCCGAAACCCGGGACAGGGGCCCCCTAGCAATCAGCCCCAGCATTTT,CASSRNPGQGPPSNQPQHF
TRBJ2-3,NA,NA,TRBV7-3,TGTGCCAGCAGCTTAGTGGGGGGGCCATCAGATACGCAGTATTTT,CASSLVGGPSDTQYF
TRBJ2-2,NA,TRBD1,TRBV7-6,TGTGCCAGCAGCTATACACCGGGACAGGGGGTTAACACCGGGGAGCTGTTTTTT,CASSYTPGQGVNTGELFF
TRBJ2-5,NA,NA,TRBV18,TGTGCCAGCTCACCAACAGAAGAGACCCAGTACTTC,CASSPTEETQYF
TRBJ1-4,NA,NA,TRBV5-1,TGCGCCAGCAGCTTGGCCCAACGGGGAGGAGATGAAAAACTGTTTTTT,CASSLAQRGGDEKLFF
TRBJ2-7,NA,TRBD2,TRBV28,TGTGCCAGCAGACATAAGGGACTAGCGTATGAGCAGTACTTC,CASRHKGLAYEQYF
TRBJ2-3,NA,TRBD2,TRBV6-2/TRBV6-3,TGTGCCAGCAGTTACGTCCTAGCGGGTTCCACAGATACGCAGTATTTT,CASSYVLAGSTDTQYF
TRBJ2-2,NA,TRBD2,TRBV18,TGTGCCAGCTCACCGGGACTAGGGGCCGGGGAGCTGTTTTTT,CASSPGLGAGELFF
TRBJ2-1,NA,NA,TRBV5-6,TGTGCCAGCAGCAGGGGGGGCAATGAGCAGTTCTTC,CASSRGGNEQFF